The 9 T cell receptor beta chains below come from one sample, sequenced in a study of radiotherapy plus CTLA-4 blockade in lung cancer. The method was immunoSEQ multiplex PCR; TCRdb's version includes in-frame clones alone and lacks a portion of them. The table has around 45,000 clones, about three quarters seen once; the top ten hold approximately 3.3%. The sequencing used peripheral blood, collected from a patient treated with radiotherapy plus ipilimumab. Receptor source: a human donor with non-small cell lung cancer who had a complete response to radiotherapy plus ipilimumab.

The rearrangement joins TRBV18 to TRBJ2-7; D call uncertain. CDR1 and CDR2 (germline): KGHSH, LQKENI. V was clipped by 3 bases and J by 3 bases, with 9 bases between them. The CDR3 totals 13 residues. CDR3 protein: CASSPTSFYEQYF. CDR3 nucleotides: TGTGCCAGCTCACCGACAAGTTTCTACGAGCAGTACTTC. Full variable domain (missing parts from reference TRBV18 and TRBJ2-7): NAGVMQNPRHLVRRRGQEARLRCSPMKGHSHVYWYRQLPEEGLKFMVYLQKENIIDESGMPKERFSAEFPKEGPSILRIQQVVRGDSAAYFCASSPTSFYEQYFGPGTRLTVT.

On this clone: Other nucleotide sequences from this sample produce the same CDR3. The chain uses TRBV7-2 and TRBJ1-2, with no clear D. V lost 5 bases and J 6 bases, leaving 16 bases between the germline ends. Germline assignment: CDR1 SGHTA and CDR2 FQGNSA. This CDR3 is built from 14 residues. CDR3 in amino acids: CASSLVGNANGYTF. Written as DNA, the CDR3 is TGTGCCAGCAGCCTAGTGGGCAACGCTAATGGCTACACCTTC.

The chain recombines TRBV5-4 with TRBJ1-4; TRBD1 aligns across 8 bases. V lost 4 bases to trimming and J lost 8 bases; unmatched junction nucleotides: 10. Germline loops: CDR1 SGHNT, CDR2 YYREEE (reference sequence). CDR3 size: 15 residues. As DNA, the CDR3 is TGTGCCAGCAGCCGCAGGGGGCGATCAAACGAAAAACTGTTTTTT. Residues: CASSRRGRSNEKLFF.

The CDR3 DNA follows: TGTGCCAGTACACCTCGTCCGGGACTATCATACTCCTACGAGCAGTACTTC. Amino acids: CASTPRPGLSYSYEQYF. V and J are TRBV19 and TRBJ2-7; 7 nucleotides agree with TRBD2. Germline trimming cut 7 bases from V and 0 bases from J; bases unmatched to any gene: 15. This CDR3 spans 17 amino acids. Per germline, CDR1 LNHDA and CDR2 SQIVND (reference sequence).

The chain carries TRBV7-2 and TRBJ2-7; 7 bases line up with TRBD1. The V gene end was trimmed by 2 bases and the J gene end by 3 bases; junction bases not matched to a gene: 10. The germline V gene encodes CDR1 SGHTA and CDR2 FQGNSA. The CDR3 has 16 residues. Written as DNA, the CDR3 is TGTGCCAGCAGCTTACCCCGGGACAGCCCGTTCTACGAGCAGTACTTC. Protein product: CASSLPRDSPFYEQYF.

The CDR3 loop reads CASSFGTGMGNQPQHF. The CDR3 nucleotides are TGTGCCAGCAGTTTTGGAACGGGGATGGGCAATCAGCCCCAGCATTTT. This chain connects TRBV28 to TRBJ1-5; no definite D call. CDR3 length: 16 residues. V was pared by 3 bases and J by 2 bases, with 14 bases between. Germline CDR1 is MDHEN and CDR2 is SYDVKM.

V is TRBV7-3 and J is TRBJ2-7, with D possibly TRBD1 on 5 matching bases. V lost 4 bases to trimming and J lost 9 bases, with 16 bases between them. Germline CDR1 reads SGHTA; CDR2 reads FQGTGA. This CDR3 comprises 13 residues. CDR3 nucleotides: TGTGCCAGCAGCTACGGAGACTCGACAGTGCAGTACTTC. The encoded protein is CASSYGDSTVQYF.

CDR3 loop: CASSRTEYNEQFF. The DNA of the CDR3 is TGTGCCAGCAGTCGGACAGAGTACAATGAGCAGTTCTTC. The chain joins TRBV2 to TRBJ2-1; perhaps TRBD1 as D (6 bases). The V gene lost 5 bases and the J gene lost 4 bases, with 9 bases spanning the gap. This CDR3 is built from 13 residues. Germline V gene lookup returns CDR1 SNHLY and CDR2 FYNNEI. Together with reference TRBV2 and TRBJ2-1, the CDR3 gives the full variable domain: EPEVTQTPSHQVTQMGQEVILRCVPISNHLYFYWYRQILGQKVEFLVSFYNNEISEKSEIFDDQFSVERPDGSNFTLKIRSTKLEDSAMYFCASSRTEYNEQFFGPGTRLTVL.

The rearrangement uses TRBV9 and TRBJ2-2; tentatively, D is TRBD2 (5 bases). The germline V and J ends were trimmed by 0 bases and 5 bases, with 11 bases remaining between them. Germline loops: CDR1 SGDLS, CDR2 YYNGEE. The CDR3 sequence is 15 residues long. CDR3 loop: CASSVDPRETGELFF. CDR3 in DNA: TGTGCCAGCAGCGTAGACCCTAGGGAGACCGGGGAGCTGTTTTTT.